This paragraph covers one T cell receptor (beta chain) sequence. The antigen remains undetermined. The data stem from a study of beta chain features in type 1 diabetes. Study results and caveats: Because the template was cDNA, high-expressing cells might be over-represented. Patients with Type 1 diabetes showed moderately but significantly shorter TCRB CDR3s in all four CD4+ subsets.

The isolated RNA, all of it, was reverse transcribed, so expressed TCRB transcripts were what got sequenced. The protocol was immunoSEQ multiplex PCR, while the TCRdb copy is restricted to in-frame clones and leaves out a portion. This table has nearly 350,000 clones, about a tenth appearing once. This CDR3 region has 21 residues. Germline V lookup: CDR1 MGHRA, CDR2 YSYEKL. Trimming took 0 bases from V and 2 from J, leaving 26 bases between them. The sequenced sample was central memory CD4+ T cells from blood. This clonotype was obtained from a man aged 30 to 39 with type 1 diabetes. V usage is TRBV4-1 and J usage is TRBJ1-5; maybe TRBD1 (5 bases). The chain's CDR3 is CASSQDFRGSGSNGGNQPQHF. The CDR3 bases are TGCGCCAGCAGCCAAGATTTTAGGGGTTCGGGCTCAAATGGTGGCAATCAGCCCCAGCATTTT.